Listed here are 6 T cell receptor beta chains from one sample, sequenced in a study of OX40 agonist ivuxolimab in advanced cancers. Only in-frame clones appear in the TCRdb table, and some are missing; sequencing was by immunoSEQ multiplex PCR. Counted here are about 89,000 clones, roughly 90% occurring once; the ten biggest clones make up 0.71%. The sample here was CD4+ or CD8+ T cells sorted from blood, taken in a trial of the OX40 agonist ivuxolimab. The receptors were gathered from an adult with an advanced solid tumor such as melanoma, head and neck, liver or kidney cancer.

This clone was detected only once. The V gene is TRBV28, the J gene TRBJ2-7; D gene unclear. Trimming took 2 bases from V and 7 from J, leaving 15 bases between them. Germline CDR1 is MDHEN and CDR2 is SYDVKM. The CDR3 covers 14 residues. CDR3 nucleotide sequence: TGTGCCAGCAGTTTAAGGTCTGGACCGCGGGAGCAGTACTTC. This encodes CASSLRSGPREQYF.

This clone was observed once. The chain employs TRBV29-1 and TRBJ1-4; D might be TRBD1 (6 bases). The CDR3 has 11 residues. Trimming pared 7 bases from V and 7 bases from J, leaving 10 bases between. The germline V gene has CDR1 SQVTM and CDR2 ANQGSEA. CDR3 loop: CSGLDSEKLFF. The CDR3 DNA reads TGCAGCGGACTGGACAGTGAAAAACTGTTTTTT.

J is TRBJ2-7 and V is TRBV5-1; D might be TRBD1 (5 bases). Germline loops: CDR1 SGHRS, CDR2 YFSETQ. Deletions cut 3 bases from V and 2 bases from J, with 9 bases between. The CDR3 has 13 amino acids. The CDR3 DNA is TGCGCCAGCAGCTCAACAGGTACCTACGAGCAGTACTTC. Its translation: CASSSTGTYEQYF.

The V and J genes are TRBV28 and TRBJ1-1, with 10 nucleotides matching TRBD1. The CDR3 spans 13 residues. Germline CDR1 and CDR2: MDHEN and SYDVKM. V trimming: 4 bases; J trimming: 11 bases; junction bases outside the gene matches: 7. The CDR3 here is CASSSGQGGEAFF. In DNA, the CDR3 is TGTGCCAGCAGTTCCGGACAGGGGGGAGAGGCTTTCTTT.

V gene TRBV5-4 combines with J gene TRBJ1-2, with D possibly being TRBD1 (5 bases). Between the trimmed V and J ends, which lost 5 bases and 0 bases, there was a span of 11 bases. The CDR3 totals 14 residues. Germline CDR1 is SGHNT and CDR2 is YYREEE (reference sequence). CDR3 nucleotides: TGTGCCAGCAGGAAAGAGGACACTAACTATGGCTACACCTTC. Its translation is CASRKEDTNYGYTF.

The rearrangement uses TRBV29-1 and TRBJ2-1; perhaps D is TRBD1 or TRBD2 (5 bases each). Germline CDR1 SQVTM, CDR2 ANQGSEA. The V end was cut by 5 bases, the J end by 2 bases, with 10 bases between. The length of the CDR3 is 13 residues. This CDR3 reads CSVYWGTYNEQFF. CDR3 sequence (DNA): TGCAGCGTTTACTGGGGGACCTACAATGAGCAGTTCTTC.